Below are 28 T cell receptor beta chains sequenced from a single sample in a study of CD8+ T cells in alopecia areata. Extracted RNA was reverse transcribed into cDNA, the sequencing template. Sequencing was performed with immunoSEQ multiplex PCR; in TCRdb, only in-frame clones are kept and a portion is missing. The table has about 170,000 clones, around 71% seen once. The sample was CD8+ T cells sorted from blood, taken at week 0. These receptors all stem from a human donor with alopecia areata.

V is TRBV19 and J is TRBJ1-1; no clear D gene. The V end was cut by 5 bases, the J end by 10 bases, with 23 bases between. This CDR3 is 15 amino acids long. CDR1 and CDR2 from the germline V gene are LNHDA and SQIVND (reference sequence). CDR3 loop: CASSFPSRRTVGAFF. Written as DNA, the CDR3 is TGTGCCAGTAGTTTCCCTTCTAGACGGACTGTGGGAGCTTTCTTT. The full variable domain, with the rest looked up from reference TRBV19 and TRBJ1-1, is DGGITQSPKYLFRKEGQNVTLSCEQNLNHDAMYWYRQDPGQGLRLIYYSQIVNDFQKGDIAEGYSVSREKKESFPLTVTSAQKNPTAFYLCASSFPSRRTVGAFFGQGTRLTVV.

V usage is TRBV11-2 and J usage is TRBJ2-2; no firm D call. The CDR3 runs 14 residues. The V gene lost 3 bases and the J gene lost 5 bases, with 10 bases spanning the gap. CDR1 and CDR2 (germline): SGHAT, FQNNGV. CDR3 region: CASSLIPGTGELFF. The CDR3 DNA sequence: TGTGCCAGCAGCTTGATCCCCGGGACCGGGGAGCTGTTTTTT.

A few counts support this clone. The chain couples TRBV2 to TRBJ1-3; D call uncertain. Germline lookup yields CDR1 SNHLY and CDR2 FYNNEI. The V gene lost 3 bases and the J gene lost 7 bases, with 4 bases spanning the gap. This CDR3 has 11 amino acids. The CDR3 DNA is TGTGCCAGCAGTGATTACAACACCATATATTTT. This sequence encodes CASSDYNTIYF.

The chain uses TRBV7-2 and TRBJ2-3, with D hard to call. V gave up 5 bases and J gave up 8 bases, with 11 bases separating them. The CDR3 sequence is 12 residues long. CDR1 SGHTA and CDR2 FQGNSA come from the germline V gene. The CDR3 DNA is TGTGCCAGCAGCCCCCCGAGTGTTACGCAGTATTTT. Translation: CASSPPSVTQYF.

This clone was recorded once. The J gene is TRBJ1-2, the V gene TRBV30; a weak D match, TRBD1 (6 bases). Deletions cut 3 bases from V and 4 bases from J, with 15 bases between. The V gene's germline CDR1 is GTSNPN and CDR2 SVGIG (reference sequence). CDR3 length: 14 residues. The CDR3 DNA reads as TGTGCCTGGAGATATCTCCAGGGGCTCTATGGCTACACCTTC. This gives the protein CAWRYLQGLYGYTF.

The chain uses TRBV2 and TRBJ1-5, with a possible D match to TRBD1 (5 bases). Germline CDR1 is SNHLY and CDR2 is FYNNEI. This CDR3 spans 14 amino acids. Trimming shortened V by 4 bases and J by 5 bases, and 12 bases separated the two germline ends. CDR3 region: CASSAGVEHQPQHF. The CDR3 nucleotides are TGTGCCAGCAGTGCGGGGGTGGAGCATCAGCCCCAGCATTTT.

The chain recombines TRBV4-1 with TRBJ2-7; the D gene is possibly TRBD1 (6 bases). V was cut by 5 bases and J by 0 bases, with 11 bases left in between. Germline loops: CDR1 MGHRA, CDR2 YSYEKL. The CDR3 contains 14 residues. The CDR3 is CASSTRQDSYEQYF. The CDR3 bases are TGCGCCAGCAGCACCCGACAGGACTCCTACGAGCAGTACTTC.

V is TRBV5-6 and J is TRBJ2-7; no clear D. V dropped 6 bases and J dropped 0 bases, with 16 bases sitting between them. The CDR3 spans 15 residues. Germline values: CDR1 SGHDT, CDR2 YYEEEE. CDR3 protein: CASTQSPVSSYEQYF. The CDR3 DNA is TGTGCCAGCACCCAATCTCCGGTGAGCTCCTACGAGCAGTACTTC. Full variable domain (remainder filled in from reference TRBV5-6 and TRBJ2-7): DAGVTQSPTHLIKTRGQQVTLRCSPKSGHDTVSWYQQALGQGPQFIFQYYEEEERQRGNFPDRFSGHQFPNYSSELNVNALLLGDSALYLCASTQSPVSSYEQYFGPGTRLTVT.

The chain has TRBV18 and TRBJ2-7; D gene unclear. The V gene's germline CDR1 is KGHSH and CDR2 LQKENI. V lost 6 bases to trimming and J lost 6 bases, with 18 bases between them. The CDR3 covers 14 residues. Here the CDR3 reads CASSGSRALVEQYF. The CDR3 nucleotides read TGTGCCAGCTCGGGCTCCCGGGCGCTGGTCGAGCAGTACTTC.

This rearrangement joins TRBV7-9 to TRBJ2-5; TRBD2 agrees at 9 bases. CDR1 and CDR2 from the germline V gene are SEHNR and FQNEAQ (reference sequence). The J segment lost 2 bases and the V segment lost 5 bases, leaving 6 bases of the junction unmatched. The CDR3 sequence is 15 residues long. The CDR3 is CASSLQRGVQETQYF. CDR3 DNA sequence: TGTGCCAGCAGCCTACAGCGGGGGGTACAAGAGACCCAGTACTTC.

The CDR3 here is CASSLWDKDYEQYF. DNA of the CDR3: TGTGCCAGCAGCTTATGGGACAAAGATTACGAGCAGTACTTC. This chain connects TRBV11-2 to TRBJ2-7, with D tentatively TRBD1 (6 bases). Germline-derived CDR1 and CDR2 are SGHAT and FQNNGV. The CDR3 runs 14 residues. Trimming left V 2 bases short and J 4 bases short, with 12 bases between. Supplemented by reference TRBV11-2 and TRBJ2-7, the full variable domain reads EAGVAQSPRYKIIEKRQSVAFWCNPISGHATLYWYQQILGQGPKLLIQFQNNGVVDDSQLPKDRFSAERLKGVDSTLKIQPAKLEDSAVYLCASSLWDKDYEQYFGPGTRLTVT.

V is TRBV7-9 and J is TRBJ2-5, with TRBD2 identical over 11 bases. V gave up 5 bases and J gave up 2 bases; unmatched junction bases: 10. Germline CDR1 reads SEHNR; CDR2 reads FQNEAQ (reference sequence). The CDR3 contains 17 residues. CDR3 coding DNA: TGTGCCAGCAGCCCCGGGACTAGCGGTGGCCCTCAAGAGACCCAGTACTTC. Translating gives CASSPGTSGGPQETQYF.

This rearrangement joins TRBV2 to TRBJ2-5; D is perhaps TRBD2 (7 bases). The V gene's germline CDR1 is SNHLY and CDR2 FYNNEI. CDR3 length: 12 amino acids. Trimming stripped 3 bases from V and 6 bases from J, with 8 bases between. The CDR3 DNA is TGTGCCAGCAGTGACGGGGGGCAGACCCAGTACTTC. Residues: CASSDGGQTQYF.

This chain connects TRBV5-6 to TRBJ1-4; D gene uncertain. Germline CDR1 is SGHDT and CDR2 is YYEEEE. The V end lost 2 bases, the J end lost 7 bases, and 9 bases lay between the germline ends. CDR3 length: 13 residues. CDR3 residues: CASSLSGGEKLFF. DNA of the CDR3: TGTGCCAGCAGCTTATCGGGTGGTGAAAAACTGTTTTTT.

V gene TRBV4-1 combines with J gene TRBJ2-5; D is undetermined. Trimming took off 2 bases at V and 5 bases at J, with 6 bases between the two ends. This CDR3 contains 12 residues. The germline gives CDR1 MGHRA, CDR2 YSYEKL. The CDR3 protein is CASSQNAETQYF. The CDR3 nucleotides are TGCGCCAGCAGCCAAAATGCGGAGACCCAGTACTTC.

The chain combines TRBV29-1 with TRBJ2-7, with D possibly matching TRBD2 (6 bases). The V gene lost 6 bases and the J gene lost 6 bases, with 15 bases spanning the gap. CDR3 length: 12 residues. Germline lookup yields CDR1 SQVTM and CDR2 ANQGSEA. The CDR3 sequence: CSVSWGVSEQYF. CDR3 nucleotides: TGCAGCGTCTCCTGGGGGGTCAGCGAGCAGTACTTC.

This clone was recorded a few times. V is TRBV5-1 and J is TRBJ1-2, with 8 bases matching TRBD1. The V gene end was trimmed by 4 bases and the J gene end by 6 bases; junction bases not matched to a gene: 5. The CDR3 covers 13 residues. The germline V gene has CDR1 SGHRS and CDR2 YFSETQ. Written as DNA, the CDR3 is TGCGCCAGCAGCAAAGGACAGGGCGATGGCTACACCTTC. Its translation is CASSKGQGDGYTF.

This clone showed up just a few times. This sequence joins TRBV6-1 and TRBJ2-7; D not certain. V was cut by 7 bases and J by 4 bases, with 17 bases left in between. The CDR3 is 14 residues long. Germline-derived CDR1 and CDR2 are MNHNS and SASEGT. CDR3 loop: CASNPRAGGYEQYF. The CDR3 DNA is TGTGCCAGCAATCCACGTGCAGGTGGTTACGAGCAGTACTTC.

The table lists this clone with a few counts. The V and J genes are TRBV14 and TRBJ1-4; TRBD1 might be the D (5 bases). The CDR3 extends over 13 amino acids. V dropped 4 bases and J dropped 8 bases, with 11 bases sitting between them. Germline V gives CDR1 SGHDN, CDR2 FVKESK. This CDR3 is CASSRGTVEKLFF. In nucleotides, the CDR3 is TGTGCCAGCAGCCGAGGGACTGTGGAAAAACTGTTTTTT.

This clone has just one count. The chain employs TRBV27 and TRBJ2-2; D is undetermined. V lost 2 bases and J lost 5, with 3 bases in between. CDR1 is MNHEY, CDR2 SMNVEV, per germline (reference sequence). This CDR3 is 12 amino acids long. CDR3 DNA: TGTGCCAGCAGTTTAGAGACCGGGGAGCTGTTTTTT. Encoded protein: CASSLETGELFF.

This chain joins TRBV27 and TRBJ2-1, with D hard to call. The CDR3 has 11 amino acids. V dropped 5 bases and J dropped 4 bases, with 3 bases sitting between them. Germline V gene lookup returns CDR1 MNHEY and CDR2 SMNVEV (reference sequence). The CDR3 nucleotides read TGTGCCAGCAGTAAGTACAATGAGCAGTTCTTC. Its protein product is CASSKYNEQFF.

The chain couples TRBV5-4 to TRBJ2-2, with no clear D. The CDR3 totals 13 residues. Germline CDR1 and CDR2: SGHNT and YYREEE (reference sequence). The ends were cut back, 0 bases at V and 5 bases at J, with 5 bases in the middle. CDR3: CASSLAATGELFF. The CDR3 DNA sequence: TGTGCCAGCAGCTTGGCGGCAACCGGGGAGCTGTTTTTT.

CDR3 DNA sequence: TGTGCCAGCAGCCCCGCGGGAAAGCGGCCCCAAGAGACCCAGTACTTC. Translating gives CASSPAGKRPQETQYF. This chain uses TRBV5-6 with TRBJ2-5, with D tentatively TRBD2 (6 bases). From germline, CDR1 is SGHDT and CDR2 YYEEEE. The V gene lost 4 bases and the J gene lost 1 base, with 17 bases spanning the gap. CDR3 length: 16 amino acids.

DNA for the CDR3: TGTGCCAGCAGCTCGCCCCTAGCCAAAAACATTCAGTACTTC. Encoded protein: CASSSPLAKNIQYF. The chain employs TRBV7-2 and TRBJ2-4; D is uncertain. The CDR3 length is 14 residues. The germline V gene has CDR1 SGHTA and CDR2 FQGNSA. Trimming left V 4 bases short and J 0 bases short, with 7 bases between. The full variable domain, with the rest looked up from reference TRBV7-2 and TRBJ2-4, is GAGVSQSPSNKVTEKGKDVELRCDPISGHTALYWYRQSLGQGLEFLIYFQGNSAPDKSGLPSDRFSAERTGGSVSTLTIQRTQQEDSAVYLCASSSPLAKNIQYFGAGTRLSVL.

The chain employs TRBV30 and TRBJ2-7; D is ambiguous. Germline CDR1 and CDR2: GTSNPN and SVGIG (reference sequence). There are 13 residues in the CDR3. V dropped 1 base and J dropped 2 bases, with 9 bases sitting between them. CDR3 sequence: CAWSATDPYEQYF. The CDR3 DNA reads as TGTGCCTGGAGTGCAACGGATCCCTACGAGCAGTACTTC.

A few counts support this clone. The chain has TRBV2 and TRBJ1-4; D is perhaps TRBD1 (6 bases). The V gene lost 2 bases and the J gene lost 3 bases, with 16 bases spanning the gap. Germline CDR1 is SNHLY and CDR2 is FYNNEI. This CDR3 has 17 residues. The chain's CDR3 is CASSEQGSYRANEKLFF. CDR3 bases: TGTGCCAGCAGTGAACAAGGTTCATACAGGGCTAATGAAAAACTGTTTTTT.

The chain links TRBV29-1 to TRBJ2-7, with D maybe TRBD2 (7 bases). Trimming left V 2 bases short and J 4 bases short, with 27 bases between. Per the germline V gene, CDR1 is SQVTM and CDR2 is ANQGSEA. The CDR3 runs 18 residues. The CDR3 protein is CSVERPKRFAGEGYEQYF. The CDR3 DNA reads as TGCAGCGTTGAACGCCCCAAGCGTTTCGCAGGGGAGGGTTACGAGCAGTACTTC.

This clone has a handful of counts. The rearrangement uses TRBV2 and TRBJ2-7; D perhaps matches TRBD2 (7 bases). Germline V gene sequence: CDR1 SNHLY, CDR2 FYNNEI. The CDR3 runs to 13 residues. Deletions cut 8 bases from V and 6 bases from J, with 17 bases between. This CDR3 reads CASREPGEGEQYF. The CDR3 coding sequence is TGTGCCAGCCGGGAGCCAGGGGAGGGCGAGCAGTACTTC.